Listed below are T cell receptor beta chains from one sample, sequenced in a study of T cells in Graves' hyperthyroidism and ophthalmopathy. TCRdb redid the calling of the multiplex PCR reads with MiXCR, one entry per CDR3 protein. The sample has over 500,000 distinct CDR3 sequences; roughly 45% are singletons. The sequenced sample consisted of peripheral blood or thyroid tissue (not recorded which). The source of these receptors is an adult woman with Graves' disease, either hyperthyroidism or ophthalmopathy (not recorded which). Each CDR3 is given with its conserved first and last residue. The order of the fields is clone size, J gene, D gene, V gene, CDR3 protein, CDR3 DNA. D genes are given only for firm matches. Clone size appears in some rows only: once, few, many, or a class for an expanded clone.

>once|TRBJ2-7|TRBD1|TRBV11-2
CASSSRRQGTYEQYF
TGTGCCAGCAGCTCCCGCCGACAGGGAACCTACGAGCAGTACTTC
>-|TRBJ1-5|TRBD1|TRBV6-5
CASSSTGGGWQPQHF
TGTGCCAGCAGTTCGACAGGGGGCGGTTGGCAGCCCCAGCATTTT
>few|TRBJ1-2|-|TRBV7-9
CASRTQLDYGYTF
TGTGCCAGCAGAACACAGCTTGACTATGGCTACACCTTC
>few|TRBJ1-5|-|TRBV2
CASGQLNQPQHF
TGTGCCAGCGGGCAGCTCAATCAGCCCCAGCATTTT
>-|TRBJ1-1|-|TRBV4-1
CASSQDPRQYSEAFF
TGCGCCAGCAGCCAAGATCCCCGACAGTATTCTGAAGCTTTCTTT
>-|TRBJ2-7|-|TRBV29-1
CSRDRGFEQYF
TGCAGCAGAGATCGGGGGTTCGAGCAGTACTTC
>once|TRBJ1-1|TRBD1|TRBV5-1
CASREGQVHEAFF
TGCGCCAGCAGGGAGGGACAGGTGCATGAAGCTTTCTTT
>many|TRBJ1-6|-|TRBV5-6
CASSLGGGDIHNSPLHF
TGTGCCAGCAGCTTGGGAGGCGGGGACATTCATAATTCACCCCTCCACTTT
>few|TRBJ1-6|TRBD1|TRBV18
CASSPGQYESSPLHF
TGTGCCAGCTCACCGGGACAGTATGAGAGTTCACCCCTCCACTTT
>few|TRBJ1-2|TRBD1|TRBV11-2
CASSVAGQGLYGYTF
TGTGCCAGCAGTGTTGCGGGACAGGGTCTCTATGGCTACACCTTC
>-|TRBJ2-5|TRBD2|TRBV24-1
CATSDEGTSVGQRQETQYF
TGTGCCACCAGTGACGAAGGGACTAGCGTTGGACAGAGACAAGAGACCCAGTACTTC
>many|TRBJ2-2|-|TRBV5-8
CASSLARANTGELFF
TGTGCCAGCAGCTTGGCTCGTGCCAACACCGGGGAGCTGTTTTTT
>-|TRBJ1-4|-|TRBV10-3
CAISLHREEREKLFF
TGTGCCATCAGTTTACACAGGGAGGAGCGTGAAAAACTGTTTTTT
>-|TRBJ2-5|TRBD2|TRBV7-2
CASSLDLWGGKETQYF
TGTGCCAGCAGCTTAGACTTGTGGGGAGGGAAAGAGACCCAGTACTTC
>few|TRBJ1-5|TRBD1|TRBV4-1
CASSPAAGGLSNQPQHF
TGCGCCAGCAGCCCGGCCGCAGGGGGCTTAAGCAATCAGCCCCAGCATTTT
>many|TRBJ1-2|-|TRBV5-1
CASSLAGTGLGYTF
TGCGCCAGCAGCTTGGCCGGCACAGGGCTTGGCTACACCTTC
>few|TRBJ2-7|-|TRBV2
CAILGGESTYEQYF
TGTGCCATCCTAGGGGGGGAATCGACCTACGAGCAGTACTTC
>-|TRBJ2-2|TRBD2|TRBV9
CASSVDLAGAVGELFF
TGTGCCAGCAGCGTAGATCTAGCGGGGGCCGTCGGGGAGCTGTTTTTT
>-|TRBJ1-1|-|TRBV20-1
CSARKEKNTEAFF
TGCAGTGCTAGAAAAGAGAAGAACACTGAAGCTTTCTTT
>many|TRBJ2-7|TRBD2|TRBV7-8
CASSLSGRVSEQYF
TGTGCCAGCAGCTTAAGCGGGAGGGTTAGCGAGCAGTACTTC
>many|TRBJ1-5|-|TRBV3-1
CASSRGADNQPQHF
TGTGCCAGCAGCCGAGGGGCGGATAATCAGCCCCAGCATTTT
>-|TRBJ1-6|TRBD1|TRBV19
CASTGTGADNSPLHF
TGTGCCAGTACCGGGACAGGGGCAGATAATTCACCCCTCCACTTT
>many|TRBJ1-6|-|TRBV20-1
CSASPSEGGGNSPLHF
TGCAGTGCTTCCCCGTCCGAGGGGGGGGGTAATTCACCCCTCCACTTT
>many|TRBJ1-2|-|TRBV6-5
CASSYGPVTNYGYTF
TGTGCCAGCAGTTACGGCCCAGTAACTAACTATGGCTACACCTTC
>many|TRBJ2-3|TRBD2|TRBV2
CATSGTATSGDTDTQYF
TGTGCCACCTCCGGGACGGCGACTAGCGGGGACACAGATACGCAGTATTTT
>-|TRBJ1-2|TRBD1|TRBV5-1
CASSSTGGLGYGYTF
TGCGCCAGCAGCTCCACAGGGGGCCTGGGCTATGGCTACACCTTC
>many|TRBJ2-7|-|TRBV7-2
CASSLTGSSHTFAYEQYF
TGTGCCAGCAGCTTAACGGGGTCCTCCCACACTTTCGCCTACGAGCAGTACTTC
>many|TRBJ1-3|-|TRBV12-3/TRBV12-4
CASRRQAVNTIYF
TGTGCCAGCAGGCGACAGGCTGTAAACACCATATATTTT
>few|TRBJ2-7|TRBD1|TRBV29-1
CSLEGQGYEQYF
TGCAGCTTGGAGGGACAGGGCTACGAGCAGTACTTC
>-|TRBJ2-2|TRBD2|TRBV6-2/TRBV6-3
CASRNREVETGELFF
TGTGCCAGCAGAAACCGGGAGGTTGAGACCGGGGAGCTGTTTTTT
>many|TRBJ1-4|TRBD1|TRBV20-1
CSVPGDRGREKLFF
TGCAGTGTCCCGGGGGACAGGGGTCGGGAAAAACTGTTTTTT
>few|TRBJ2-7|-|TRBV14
CASRFGPGSEQYF
TGTGCCAGCAGGTTCGGGCCCGGCAGCGAGCAGTACTTC
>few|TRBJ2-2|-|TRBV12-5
CASGFGSSGELFF
TGTGCTAGTGGTTTCGGAAGTTCCGGGGAGCTGTTTTTT
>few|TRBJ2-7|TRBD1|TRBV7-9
CASSYSGTGGGEQYF
TGTGCCAGCAGCTATTCCGGGACAGGGGGTGGCGAGCAGTACTTC
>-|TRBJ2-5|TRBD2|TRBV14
CASTPGLAGGLETQYF
TGTGCCAGCACCCCGGGACTAGCGGGAGGGCTTGAGACCCAGTACTTC